The clone carrying this T cell receptor beta chain is a singleton in its sample. Sequence at one end of the junction differs from germline and may be a read error. This same CDR3 is encoded by further DNA sequences in the sample. These data originate in a study of shared T cell receptors in the human thymus. The CDR3 runs to 14 residues. Germline lookup yields CDR1 SGHNT and CDR2 YYREEE (reference sequence). Using immunoSEQ multiplex PCR, the repertoire was profiled, and TCRdb retains in-frame clones only, with some absent. Seen here are approximately 730,000 clones, approximately 85% observed once, and the top ten hold more than 0.008%. Another study also made use of these data, one on human thymus T cells. That study adds: Infants, healthy and Finnish, who were having corrective surgery for congenital heart defects served as donors. The thymus was resected at corrective cardiac surgery. It looked as if thymic and blood repertoires used V and J genes in a biased way. Related research described thymic repertoires that were highly overlapping among unrelated individuals.

The V call is TRBV5-4, the J call TRBJ1-6; D is unclear. The sample was thymocytes. The TCR comes from a girl under three years old with a congenital heart defect. The DNA of the CDR3 is TGTGCCAGCAGCTTGGATCTTTATAATTCCCCCCTCCACTTT. It is translated as CASSLDLYNSPLHF.